This T cell receptor (beta chain) was identified in a study of shared clonotypes between healthy human individuals. Study-level background: The donors, a couple of women and three men, were aged 18 to 49. The study, taken as a whole, reports: It was only blood that was sampled, and tissue repertoires likely differ.

Note on this clone: Its antigen remains unknown.

Terminally differentiated effector memory CD45RA+ cells were left out of the naive CD8 fraction, which was CD45RO-negative and positively selected for CCR7. The germline V gene has CDR1 MNHEY and CDR2 SVGAGI. The trim removed 6 bases at V and 5 bases at J, leaving 8 bases unmatched. CDR3 size: 14 residues. A deep-level run was used for the assay. Several immunoSEQ plates received, in even portions, the genomic DNA of each subset. Profiled with immunoSEQ multiplex PCR; TCRdb holds only in-frame clones, not every one. This sample has more than 2 million clones, with about 95% found just once. Source material: naive CD8+ T cells sorted from blood. V usage is TRBV6-5 and J usage is TRBJ1-1, with 8 bases that match TRBD1. This clonotype originated in a man aged 18 to 35 in good health. As DNA, the CDR3 is TGTGCCAGCAGGAAAGGGACAGGCGCAACTGAAGCTTTCTTT. Protein product: CASRKGTGATEAFF.